A selection of T cell receptor beta chains follows, all from one sample in a study of response to subunit inactivated influenza vaccine. TCRdb recomputed calls from the RT-PCR reads with MiXCR, one row per CDR3 protein. This table holds 710,000 or so distinct CDR3 sequences, 15% to 17% found once. The material was PBMCs from blood, obtained 12 days after vaccination. These TCRs come from a man aged 45 to 65 who received an inactivated influenza vaccine. The CDR3 runs from the conserved cysteine through the conserved F or W. A D gene is named only where the DNA matches it firmly. Only part of the rows carry a size: once, few, many, or a class if the clone is expanded.

cdr3_nt	cdr3_aa	clone_size	d_call	j_call	v_call
TGCAGTGCTGGGTTAAGGGAAAATTCACCCCTCCACTTT	CSAGLRENSPLHF	few	-	TRBJ1-6	TRBV20-1
TGTGCCAGCAGTTATTTTATGGGGTCAGATACGCAGTATTTT	CASSYFMGSDTQYF	once	-	TRBJ2-3	TRBV6-2/TRBV6-3
TGTGCCAGCAAGTCGGGGGAAAAACTGTTTTTT	CASKSGEKLFF	few	-	TRBJ1-4	TRBV2
TGCGCCAGCAGCCCGAGGGTGGGGGTCACAGATAAGCAGTATTTT	CASSPRVGVTDKQYF	-	-	TRBJ2-3	TRBV4-3
TGCAGTGCTAGAGGCAGAGTCTCCTACGAGCAGTACTTC	CSARGRVSYEQYF	few	-	TRBJ2-7	TRBV20-1
TGTGCCAGCCGGAGCTCCTATAATTCACCCCTCCACTTT	CASRSSYNSPLHF	once	-	TRBJ1-6	TRBV19
TGCAGTCTGTCTGGCGGGGAGGGTGCAGATACGCAGTATTTT	CSLSGGEGADTQYF	-	TRBD2	TRBJ2-3	TRBV20-1
TGTGCCAGCAGTTTATCCCCGGGACAGGGATACAATGAGCAGTTCTTC	CASSLSPGQGYNEQFF	-	TRBD1	TRBJ2-1	TRBV27
TGTGCCAGCAGTGAAGATTGGGGGGGCTACGAGCAGTACTTC	CASSEDWGGYEQYF	few	TRBD2	TRBJ2-7	TRBV6-1
TGCGCCAGCAGCCCCAGGGCCGACGGGACCCAGTACTTC	CASSPRADGTQYF	-	-	TRBJ2-5	TRBV5-1
TGCGCCAGCAACCCCAGCGGGAGGAGCTCCTACGAGCAGTACTTC	CASNPSGRSSYEQYF	few	TRBD2	TRBJ2-7	TRBV5-1
TGTGCCAGCAGCCCCGGACAGGGAAGGACCCAGTACTTC	CASSPGQGRTQYF	many	TRBD1	TRBJ2-5	TRBV7-9
TGTGCCATCAGTGAGTCGAAGACATCACAAGAGACCCAGTACTTC	CAISESKTSQETQYF	-	-	TRBJ2-5	TRBV10-3
TGTGCCAGCACAAAAAGACTAGCGGGAGGGACCGGGGAGCTGTTTTTT	CASTKRLAGGTGELFF	many	TRBD2	TRBJ2-2	TRBV28
TGTGCCAGCAGTTCGCAGGGTCTCGGACAGCCCCAGCATTTT	CASSSQGLGQPQHF	-	-	TRBJ1-5	TRBV7-9
TGTGCCAGCAGTTACTCGCAAGGGGCGGGTAGCACTGAAGCTTTCTTT	CASSYSQGAGSTEAFF	few	-	TRBJ1-1	TRBV6-5
TGTGCCAGCAGCTTAACGGGAGCAGGTAATGAGCAGTTCTTC	CASSLTGAGNEQFF	-	-	TRBJ2-1	TRBV7-9
TGTGCCAGCAGCACGGGACTAGCGGGAAACCCGCAGTATTTT	CASSTGLAGNPQYF	few	TRBD2	TRBJ2-3	TRBV7-9
TGTGCCAGTGCTAGCGGGAGTACCCCTGGGAATGAGCAGTTCTTC	CASASGSTPGNEQFF	-	TRBD2	TRBJ2-1	TRBV3-1
TGTGCCAGCAGTTTATGGGGGACAGGGGATTCACCCCTCCACTTT	CASSLWGTGDSPLHF	-	TRBD1	TRBJ1-6	TRBV12-3/TRBV12-4
TGTGCCAGCAGCTGGGACAGTGGAAACACCATATATTTT	CASSWDSGNTIYF	few	TRBD1	TRBJ1-3	TRBV3-1
TGTGCCAGCAGCTTAGTACGGATTAGGGACGCCGGGGAGCTGTTTTTT	CASSLVRIRDAGELFF	few	-	TRBJ2-2	TRBV7-2
TGTGCCAGCAGCCGGGGAACTAGCGTCGAGCAGTACTTC	CASSRGTSVEQYF	many	TRBD2	TRBJ2-7	TRBV12-3/TRBV12-4
TGTGCCAGCAGCGGGCAGTTAAACACCGGGGAGCTGTTTTTT	CASSGQLNTGELFF	few	-	TRBJ2-2	TRBV2
TGTGCCAGCAGTGACTGGGTCCCAGGGGGAGACTCTGGGGCCAACGTCCTGACTTTC	CASSDWVPGGDSGANVLTF	once	TRBD1	TRBJ2-6	TRBV25-1
TGTGCCAGCAGCGTAGGTTGGGGGTATGCCTACGAGCAGTACTTC	CASSVGWGYAYEQYF	-	-	TRBJ2-7	TRBV9
TGTGCCACCAGTGATTTATCGGGGCAGGACCCTAAAGAGACCCAGTACTTC	CATSDLSGQDPKETQYF	few	-	TRBJ2-5	TRBV24-1
TGTGCCAGCAGTACCGGACAGGGAGCCAAAAACATTCAGTACTTC	CASSTGQGAKNIQYF	few	TRBD1	TRBJ2-4	TRBV12-3/TRBV12-4
TGTGCCAGCAGCTTTGTTAGCACAGATACGCAGTATTTT	CASSFVSTDTQYF	-	-	TRBJ2-3	TRBV5-5
TGCAGTGCTAGGGACCCGGGACTTATGTCCTACGAGCAGTACTTC	CSARDPGLMSYEQYF	-	-	TRBJ2-7	TRBV20-1
TGTGCCACCAGCAGGACAGGGGGAATGAACACTGAAGCTTTCTTT	CATSRTGGMNTEAFF	few	TRBD1	TRBJ1-1	TRBV15
TGTGCCAGCAGTTCCGGGACTAGCGGGGTGTCCGAGACCCAGTACTTC	CASSSGTSGVSETQYF	-	TRBD2	TRBJ2-5	TRBV6-5
TGTGCCAGCAGCTGGCGAGCAGGTCGTTCCGCCGGGGAGCTGTTTTTT	CASSWRAGRSAGELFF	-	-	TRBJ2-2	TRBV3-1
TGTGCCAGCAGCTTTGGGGCGTCGGACCGGGGCAATGAGCAGTTCTTC	CASSFGASDRGNEQFF	-	-	TRBJ2-1	TRBV11-2
TGTGCCAGCAGCTCGCTTACAGGGACTGAAAAACTGTTTTTT	CASSSLTGTEKLFF	-	-	TRBJ1-4	TRBV7-9
TGTGCCAGCAGCCCCGGACTAGCGGGGGGTAACAATGAGCAGTTCTTC	CASSPGLAGGNNEQFF	many	TRBD2	TRBJ2-1	TRBV12-3/TRBV12-4
TGTGCCAGCAGCCAAGGTTTCTCCGGGACAGGGCGCGAGCAGTACTTC	CASSQGFSGTGREQYF	-	TRBD1	TRBJ2-7	TRBV3-1
TGTGCCAGCAGTTCCTCCTGGGTATCCGGTGAGCAGTTCTTC	CASSSSWVSGEQFF	-	-	TRBJ2-1	TRBV7-7
TGTGCCAGCAGTCCGACAGTCTCTGGGGCCAACGTCCTGACTTTC	CASSPTVSGANVLTF	-	-	TRBJ2-6	TRBV27
TGTGCCAGCACTTCCCGACATACGAACAGGGGGTCCGGCAATGAGCAGTTCTTC	CASTSRHTNRGSGNEQFF	few	TRBD1	TRBJ2-1	TRBV27
TGTGCCAGCAAGGGGGGGGGGTTTTATGAGCAGTTCTTC	CASKGGGFYEQFF	many	-	TRBJ2-1	TRBV2
TGTGCCATCAGTGAGTCCCCGTTGGTTAGCGGAAAACAATCCGATACGCAGTATTTT	CAISESPLVSGKQSDTQYF	-	-	TRBJ2-3	TRBV10-3
TGTGCCAGCAGTGATCCAGGCCCCGAGGCAGAGACCCAGTACTTC	CASSDPGPEAETQYF	-	-	TRBJ2-5	TRBV25-1
TGTGCCACCAGTGAGAACAGGGGCTTCGCCGGGGAGCTGTTTTTT	CATSENRGFAGELFF	-	TRBD1	TRBJ2-2	TRBV24-1
TGTGCCAGCAGTTTCGGGGTTAATGGCTACACCTTC	CASSFGVNGYTF	many	-	TRBJ1-2	TRBV12-3/TRBV12-4
TGTGCCAGCAGCCAAGACGTAAAATCTCCGAACACCGGGGAGCTGTTTTTT	CASSQDVKSPNTGELFF	-	-	TRBJ2-2	TRBV4-2
TGCGCCAGCAGCTTGGAAAGCGGGAGCTCTGATACGCAGTATTTT	CASSLESGSSDTQYF	few	TRBD2	TRBJ2-3	TRBV5-1
TGCAGTGCTAGCCCTTCCAGGGGGCTCGGCGAGCAGTACTTC	CSASPSRGLGEQYF	-	TRBD1	TRBJ2-7	TRBV20-1
TGCAGTGCTAGAGATCGGGTATGGGAGTCTGAAGCTTTCTTT	CSARDRVWESEAFF	few	-	TRBJ1-1	TRBV20-1
TGTGCCTGGAGTGTAGGGAAAGCGCAGTACTTC	CAWSVGKAQYF	few	-	TRBJ2-7	TRBV30
TGTGCCACCAGCAGAGGGGACGGAGACACAGATACGCAGTATTTT	CATSRGDGDTDTQYF	-	-	TRBJ2-3	TRBV15